A single T cell receptor (beta chain) is shown here with its context. The antigen remains unidentified. Trimming stripped 6 bases from V and 7 bases from J, with 10 bases between. The CDR3 sequence is 13 residues long. Germline V gene sequence: CDR1 MNHEY, CDR2 SVGAGI. Treatment indicated: roughly 20 received Ad26.COV2.S at low or high dose, single or two shots; 5 received placebo; per-sample allocation not given. Collection of the samples took place on day 63 after the first injection of vaccine or placebo. This specimen belongs to a study of Ad26.COV2.S vaccination and SARS-CoV-2 variants. At the level of the study: Dosing was one shot or two shots 56 days apart.

General study points: Reported findings describe substantial breadth in spike-specific CD8+ and CD4+ T cell responses following vaccination.

Using immunoSEQ multiplex PCR, the repertoire was profiled, and TCRdb retains in-frame clones only, with some absent. The sample has about 480,000 clones; approximately 90% are singletons. The sample in question was peripheral blood, obtained in a trial of Ad26.COV2.S vaccine versus placebo. The sequence was obtained from a person aged 18-65 years who received the Ad26.COV2.S COVID-19 vaccine or a placebo. V gene TRBV6-5 combines with J gene TRBJ1-6; no definite D call. CDR3 region: CASRDPVNSPLHF. DNA of the CDR3: TGTGCCAGCAGGGACCCCGTCAATTCACCCCTCCACTTT.